Given below is one TCR beta chain in context. The sample is drawn from a study of cytomegalovirus exposure and HLA in healthy donors. The CDR3 is 16 residues long. V was pared by 0 bases and J by 4 bases, with 15 bases between. Germline loops: CDR1 SGHAT, CDR2 FQNNGV. The PCR ran on 60 Vbeta and 13 Jbeta primers. This table comes from immunoSEQ multiplex PCR, and its TCRdb copy is limited to in-frame clones, with some not included. This sample has 99,000 or so clones; around 86% occur once, and the top ten carry 3% to 4%. The rearrangement joins TRBV11-2 to TRBJ2-5; D is perhaps TRBD1 (6 bases). The sequencing sample was made of PBMCs. This sequence was found in a female donor in good health and CMV-seropositive. CDR3 sequence reads: CASSLDRAGVGETQYF. The DNA for the CDR3 is TGTGCCAGCAGCTTAGATCGGGCAGGGGTTGGAGAGACCCAGTACTTC.